This T cell receptor (beta chain) was documented in a study of blood T cell repertoires in COVID-19. Study overall: Material from acute and convalescent COVID-19 was sourced from the United States, Italy and Spain. Sources were T cells, B-cell-depleted T cells, or PBMCs; the material itself was cDNA or gDNA.

Per the authors' pipeline: Nucleated cell number was recorded as an estimate derived from reference gene primer amplification. Profiled with immunoSEQ multiplex PCR; TCRdb holds only in-frame clones, not every one. Clone size and the V and J calls come from that table; the DNA yielded D and trimming. The sample yields hundreds of thousands of clones, about 79% seen once. CDR3 length: 16 amino acids. The V end was cut by 6 bases, the J end by 4 bases, with 21 bases between. Germline V gene data show CDR1 as MNHEY and CDR2 as SMNVEV (reference sequence). This rearrangement joins TRBV27 to TRBJ1-2; D is perhaps TRBD1 (6 bases). This receptor was identified in a man older than 75 with acute or convalescent COVID-19. The sequenced material came from peripheral blood. This CDR3 is CASSPRSSGGPYGYTF. In DNA form, the CDR3 reads TGTGCCAGCAGCCCCCGTTCTTCGGGGGGGCCCTATGGCTACACCTTC.